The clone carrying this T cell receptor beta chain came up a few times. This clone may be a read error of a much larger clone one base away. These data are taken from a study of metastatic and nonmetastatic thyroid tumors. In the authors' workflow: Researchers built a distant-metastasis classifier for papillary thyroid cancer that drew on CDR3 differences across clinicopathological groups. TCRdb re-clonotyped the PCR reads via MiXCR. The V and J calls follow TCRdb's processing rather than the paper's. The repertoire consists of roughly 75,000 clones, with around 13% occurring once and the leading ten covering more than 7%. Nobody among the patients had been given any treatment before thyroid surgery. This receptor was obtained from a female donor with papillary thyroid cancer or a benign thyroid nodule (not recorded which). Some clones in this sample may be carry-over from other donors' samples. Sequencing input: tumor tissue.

CDR3 sequence (DNA): TGTGCCACCAGCAGAGATCTTGCGGTAGCCACAGATACGCAGTATTTT. Its protein is CATSRDLAVATDTQYF. This sequence joins TRBV15 and TRBJ2-3; no reliable D call. Deletions cut 0 bases from V and 2 bases from J, with 12 bases between. From germline, CDR1 is LNHNV and CDR2 YYDKDF (reference sequence). The CDR3 contains 16 residues.